This is a list of T cell receptor beta chains from one sample in a study of blood T cells in healthy people across ages. TCRdb passed the 5' RACE reads through MiXCR, listing each CDR3 protein once. The sample comprises fewer than 900,000 distinct CDR3 sequences, approximately 39% of which are singletons, and 20% rests with the top ten. Sequencing was done on a sample of blood. The receptors come from a woman aged 60-75 years in good health. The CDR3 runs from the conserved cysteine through the conserved F or W. The order of the fields is J gene, D gene, clone size, V gene, CDR3 DNA, CDR3 protein. The D gene is left open where the match is weak. Some rows have no size entry. The others give once, few or many, or a class for an expanded clone.

TRBJ1-2	.	.	TRBV20-1	TGCAGTGCTAGAGACCCGCAGGGTAACTATGGCTACACCTTC	CSARDPQGNYGYTF
TRBJ2-3	TRBD2	many	TRBV20-1	TGCAGTGCCAAACTAGCGGGAGCGGATACGCAGTATTTT	CSAKLAGADTQYF
TRBJ1-1	TRBD1	once	TRBV12-3/TRBV12-4	TGTGCCAGCACCCCGACAGGGGGCTGGACTGAAGCTTTCTTT	CASTPTGGWTEAFF
TRBJ2-1	.	.	TRBV6-5	TGTGCCAGCAGTTCACGGACAGCTTGGTACAATGAGCAGTTCTTC	CASSSRTAWYNEQFF
TRBJ2-7	TRBD1	many	TRBV7-2	TGTGCCAGCAGCTCGGACAGGACCACCTCCTACGAGCAGTACTTC	CASSSDRTTSYEQYF
TRBJ2-5	.	once	TRBV21-1	TGTGCCGGCAGCCAACGGGGAGAGACCCAGTACTTC	CAGSQRGETQYF
TRBJ2-1	TRBD1	.	TRBV20-1	TGCAGTGCTAGAGTTCCGGGACAGGGGGTGTATGAGCAGTTCTTC	CSARVPGQGVYEQFF
TRBJ2-1	.	.	TRBV11-3	TGTGCCAGCAGCTTAGAGAGTAGCCGGTACAATGAGCAGTTCTTC	CASSLESSRYNEQFF
TRBJ2-5	.	many	TRBV5-1	TGCGCCAGCAGCTTGACAGGGCGAAGGGAGACCCAGTACTTC	CASSLTGRRETQYF
TRBJ2-1	.	.	TRBV5-1	TGCGCCAGCAGCGTACGGGCGGGTCGGGGGATCTACTACAATGAGCAGTTCTTC	CASSVRAGRGIYYNEQFF
TRBJ1-1	TRBD1	.	TRBV10-3	TGTGCCGTCGGACAGGGTAGTCCTGAAGCTTTCTTT	CAVGQGSPEAFF
TRBJ2-3	.	.	TRBV5-1	TGCGCCAGCAGCTTACGGGGACCTCTTGGGGGCGCAGATACGCAGTATTTT	CASSLRGPLGGADTQYF
TRBJ2-1	.	few	TRBV28	TGTGCCAGCAGCCCAGACACAAGCAATGAGCAGTTCTTC	CASSPDTSNEQFF
TRBJ2-7	TRBD2	few	TRBV4-2	TGTGCCAGCAGCCAAGGACCTAGCGCGGGGGAGAACAATGAGCAGTACTTC	CASSQGPSAGENNEQYF
TRBJ1-1	TRBD1	few	TRBV4-1	TGCGCCAGCAGCCAGCGCCGGGACAGGGCTTTTCTGAACACTGAAGCTTTCTTT	CASSQRRDRAFLNTEAFF
TRBJ2-6	.	.	TRBV20-1	TGCAGTGCTGCGGAAGGCGCCCTCGAGGGGGCCAACGTCCTGACTTTC	CSAAEGALEGANVLTF
TRBJ2-1	.	few	TRBV20-1	TGCAGTGCTAACGAGTCTCCCCGGGCATTCAATGAGCAGTTCTTC	CSANESPRAFNEQFF
TRBJ2-7	.	.	TRBV9	TGTGCCAGCAGCGTAGAAGGGGGAAGGCGCGAGCAGTACTTC	CASSVEGGRREQYF
TRBJ2-3	.	.	TRBV7-6	TGTGCCAGCAGCTTAGATAGCCGAGTGGGAGATACGCAGTATTTT	CASSLDSRVGDTQYF
TRBJ1-1	TRBD1	.	TRBV7-3	TGTGCCAGCAGCTCGCAACCGGGACAGGGAGTGACTGAAGCTTTCTTT	CASSSQPGQGVTEAFF
TRBJ2-5	.	.	TRBV29-1	TGCAGCGGTGAAAGTGCCAAAGAGACCCAGTACTTC	CSGESAKETQYF
TRBJ2-5	.	.	TRBV20-1	TGCAGTGCTAGAAGGGCTGTCCAAGAGACCCTGTACTTC	CSARRAVQETLYF
TRBJ1-2	.	.	TRBV10-3	TGTGCCATCAGTCCCACAGGGTTCGATGGCTACACCTTC	CAISPTGFDGYTF
TRBJ1-2	.	many	TRBV7-2	TGTGCCAGCAGCTCAGCGAATCCCTACATGGGTTACACCTTC	CASSSANPYMGYTF
TRBJ2-6	.	once	TRBV27	TGTGCCAGCAGTTTGACGGGCAACTCTGGGGCCAACGTCCTGACTTTC	CASSLTGNSGANVLTF
TRBJ2-7	.	.	TRBV20-1	TGCAGTGCCCCCCAGGGCGGCCTAAGCTCCTACGAGCAGTACTTC	CSAPQGGLSSYEQYF
TRBJ2-3	TRBD2	many	TRBV20-1	TGCAGTGCCCCATGGGGGGGGTGGGACACAGATACGCAGTATTTT	CSAPWGGWDTDTQYF
TRBJ2-7	TRBD1	.	TRBV28	TGTACCAGCAGTCCCTCGGACAGGGGGCTCCACGAGCAGTACTTC	CTSSPSDRGLHEQYF
TRBJ2-7	TRBD1	.	TRBV20-1	TGCAGTGCTCTGAGGACAGGCTCCTACGAGCAGTACTTC	CSALRTGSYEQYF
TRBJ2-3	.	.	TRBV2	TGTGCCAGCCGATTGACTAGCAGGGGGGTGGATACGCAGTATTTT	CASRLTSRGVDTQYF
TRBJ1-5	TRBD1	.	TRBV6-1	TGTGCCAGCAGTTCGGGACAGATTAGCAATCAGCCCCAGCATTTT	CASSSGQISNQPQHF
TRBJ2-5	TRBD2	few	TRBV29-1	TGCAGCATTACGCATATTGGCGGGAGGGAGACCCAGTACTTC	CSITHIGGRETQYF